This entry is about one T cell receptor (beta chain). TCRdb keeps only in-frame clones here, not all; method: immunoSEQ multiplex PCR. This table has about 54,000 clones, approximately 90% appearing once. The V gene lost 5 bases and the J gene lost 0 bases, with 14 bases spanning the gap. The CDR3 extends over 17 amino acids. Germline-derived CDR1 and CDR2 are SGHTA and FQGTGA. Relapses following autologous stem cell transplantation were seen in all patients, with brentuximab vedotin exposure varying. This sample was taken from a study of PD-1 blockade in classical Hodgkin lymphoma. Sequenced here: peripheral blood mononuclear cells (PBMCs), sampled before the second cycle of nivolumab. The receptor was isolated from a human donor with classical Hodgkin lymphoma. This chain connects TRBV7-3 to TRBJ2-6; no firm D call. CDR3 residues: CASSPAGLGSGANVLTF. Here the CDR3 DNA reads TGTGCCAGCAGCCCCGCCGGGTTAGGCTCTGGGGCCAACGTCCTGACTTTC.